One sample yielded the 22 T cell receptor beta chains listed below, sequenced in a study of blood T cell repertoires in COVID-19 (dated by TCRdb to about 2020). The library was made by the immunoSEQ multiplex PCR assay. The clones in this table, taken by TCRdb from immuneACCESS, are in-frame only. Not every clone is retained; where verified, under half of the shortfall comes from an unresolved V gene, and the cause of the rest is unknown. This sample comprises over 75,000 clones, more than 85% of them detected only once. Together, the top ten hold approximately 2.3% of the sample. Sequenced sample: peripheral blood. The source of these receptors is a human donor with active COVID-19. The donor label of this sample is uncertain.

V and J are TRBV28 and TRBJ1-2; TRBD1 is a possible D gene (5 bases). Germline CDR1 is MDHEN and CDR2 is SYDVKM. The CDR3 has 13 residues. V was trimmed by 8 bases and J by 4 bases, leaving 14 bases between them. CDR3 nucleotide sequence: TGTGCCAGCGGGGAAGGGCAGGGCTATGGCTACACCTTC. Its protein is CASGEGQGYGYTF.

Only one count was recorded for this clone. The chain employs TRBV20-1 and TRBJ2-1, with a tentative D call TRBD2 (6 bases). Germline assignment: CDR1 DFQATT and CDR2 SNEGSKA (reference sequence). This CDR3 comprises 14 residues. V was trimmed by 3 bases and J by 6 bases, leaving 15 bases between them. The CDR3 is CSASKGRGINEQFF. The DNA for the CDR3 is TGCAGTGCTAGTAAGGGACGGGGGATCAATGAGCAGTTCTTC.

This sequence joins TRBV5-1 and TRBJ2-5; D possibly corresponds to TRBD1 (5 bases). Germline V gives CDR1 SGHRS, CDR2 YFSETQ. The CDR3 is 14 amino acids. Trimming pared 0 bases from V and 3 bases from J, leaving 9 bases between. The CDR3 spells CASSLDGREETQYF. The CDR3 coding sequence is TGCGCCAGCAGCTTGGATGGCAGGGAAGAGACCCAGTACTTC.

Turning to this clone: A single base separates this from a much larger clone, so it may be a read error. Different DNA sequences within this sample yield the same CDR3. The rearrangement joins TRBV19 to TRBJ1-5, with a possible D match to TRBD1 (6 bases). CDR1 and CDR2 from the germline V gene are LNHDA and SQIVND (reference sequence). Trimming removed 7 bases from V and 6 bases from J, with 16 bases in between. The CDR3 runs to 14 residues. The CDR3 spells CASNTGGAGQPQHF. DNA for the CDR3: TGTGCCAGTAACACTGGGGGGGCGGGTCAGCCCCAGCATTTT. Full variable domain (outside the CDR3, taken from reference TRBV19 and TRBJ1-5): DGGITQSPKYLFRKEGQNVTLSCEQNLNHDAMYWYRQDPGQGLRLIYYSQIVNDFQKGDIAEGYSVSREKKESFPLTVTSAQKNPTAFYLCASNTGGAGQPQHFGDGTRLSIL.

CDR3 residues: CASSSHDSSSYNEQFF. The CDR3 DNA reads TGCGCCAGCAGCTCCCACGACAGCAGCTCCTACAATGAGCAGTTCTTC. The chain joins TRBV5-1 to TRBJ2-1; tentative D call: TRBD1 (5 bases). V lost 3 bases and J lost 0, with 13 bases in between. This CDR3 is built from 16 residues. Germline lookup yields CDR1 SGHRS and CDR2 YFSETQ. Variable domain in full (rest from reference TRBV5-1 and TRBJ2-1): KAGVTQTPRYLIKTRGQQVTLSCSPISGHRSVSWYQQTPGQGLQFLFEYFSETQRNKGNFPGRFSGRQFSNSRSEMNVSTLELGDSALYLCASSSHDSSSYNEQFFGPGTRLTVL.

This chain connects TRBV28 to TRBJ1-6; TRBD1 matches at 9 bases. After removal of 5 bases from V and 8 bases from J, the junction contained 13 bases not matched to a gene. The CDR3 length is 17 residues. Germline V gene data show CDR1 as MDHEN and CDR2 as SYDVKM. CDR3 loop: CASSPTRDRALYSPLHF. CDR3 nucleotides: TGTGCCAGCAGTCCAACTCGGGACAGGGCTCTCTATTCACCCCTCCACTTT. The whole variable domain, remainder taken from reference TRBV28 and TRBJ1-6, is DVKVTQSSRYLVKRTGEKVFLECVQDMDHENMFWYRQDPGLGLRLIYFSYDVKMKEKGDIPEGYSVSREKKERFSLILESASTNQTSMYLCASSPTRDRALYSPLHFGNGTRLTVT.

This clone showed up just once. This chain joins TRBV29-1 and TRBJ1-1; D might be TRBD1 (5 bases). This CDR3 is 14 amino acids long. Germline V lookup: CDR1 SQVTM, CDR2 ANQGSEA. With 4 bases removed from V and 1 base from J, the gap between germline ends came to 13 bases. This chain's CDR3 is CSVAGQGSNTEAFF. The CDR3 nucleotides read TGCAGCGTTGCCGGCCAGGGATCGAACACTGAAGCTTTCTTT.

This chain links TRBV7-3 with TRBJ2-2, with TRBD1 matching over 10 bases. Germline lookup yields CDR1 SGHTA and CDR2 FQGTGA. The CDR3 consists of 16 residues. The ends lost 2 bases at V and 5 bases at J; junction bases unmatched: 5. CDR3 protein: CASSLGQGVGTGELFF. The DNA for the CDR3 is TGTGCCAGCAGCTTAGGACAGGGGGTTGGAACCGGGGAGCTGTTTTTT.

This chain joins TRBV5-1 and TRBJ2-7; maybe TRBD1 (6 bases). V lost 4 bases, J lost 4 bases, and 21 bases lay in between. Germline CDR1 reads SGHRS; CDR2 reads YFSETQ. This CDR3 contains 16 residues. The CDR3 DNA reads TGCGCCAGCAGCCCCCGGACAGAGAGTATATCATACGAGCAGTACTTC. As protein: CASSPRTESISYEQYF. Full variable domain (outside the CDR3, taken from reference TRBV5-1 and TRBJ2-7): KAGVTQTPRYLIKTRGQQVTLSCSPISGHRSVSWYQQTPGQGLQFLFEYFSETQRNKGNFPGRFSGRQFSNSRSEMNVSTLELGDSALYLCASSPRTESISYEQYFGPGTRLTVT.

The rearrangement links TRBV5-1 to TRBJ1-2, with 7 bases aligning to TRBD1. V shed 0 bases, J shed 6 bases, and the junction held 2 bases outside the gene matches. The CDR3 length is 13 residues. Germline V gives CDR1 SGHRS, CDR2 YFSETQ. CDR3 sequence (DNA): TGCGCCAGCAGCTTGGGACAGGGAGATGGCTACACCTTC. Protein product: CASSLGQGDGYTF.

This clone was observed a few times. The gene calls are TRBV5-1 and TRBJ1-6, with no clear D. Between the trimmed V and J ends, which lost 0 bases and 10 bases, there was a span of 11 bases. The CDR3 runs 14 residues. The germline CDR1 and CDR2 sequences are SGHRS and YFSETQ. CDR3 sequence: CASSLAWSGSPLHF. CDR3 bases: TGCGCCAGCAGCTTGGCCTGGTCAGGATCACCCCTCCACTTT.

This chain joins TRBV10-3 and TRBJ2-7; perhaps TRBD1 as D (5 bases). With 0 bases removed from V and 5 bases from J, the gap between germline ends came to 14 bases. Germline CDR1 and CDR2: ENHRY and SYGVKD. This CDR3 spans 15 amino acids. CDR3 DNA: TGTGCCATCAGTGAGTCGAAGGCAGGGAAAAACGAGCAGTACTTC. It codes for CAISESKAGKNEQYF.

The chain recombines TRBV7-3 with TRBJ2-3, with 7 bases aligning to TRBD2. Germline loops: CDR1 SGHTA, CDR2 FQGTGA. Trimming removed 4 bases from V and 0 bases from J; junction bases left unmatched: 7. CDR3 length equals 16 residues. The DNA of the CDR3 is TGTGCCAGCAGCTCCCAGCGGGGTGCTAGCACAGATACGCAGTATTTT. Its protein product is CASSSQRGASTDTQYF.

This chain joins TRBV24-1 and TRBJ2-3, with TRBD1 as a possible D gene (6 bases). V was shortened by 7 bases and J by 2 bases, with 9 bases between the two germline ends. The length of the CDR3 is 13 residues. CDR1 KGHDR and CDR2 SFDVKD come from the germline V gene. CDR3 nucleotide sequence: TGTGCCACCAGCACAGGGCTCACAGATACGCAGTATTTT. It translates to CATSTGLTDTQYF.

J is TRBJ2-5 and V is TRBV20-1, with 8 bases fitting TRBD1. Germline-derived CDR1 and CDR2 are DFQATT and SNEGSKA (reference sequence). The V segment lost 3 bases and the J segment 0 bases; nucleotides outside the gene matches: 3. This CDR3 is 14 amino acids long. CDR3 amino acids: CSASWDRYQETQYF. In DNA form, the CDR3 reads TGCAGTGCTAGTTGGGACAGGTACCAAGAGACCCAGTACTTC.

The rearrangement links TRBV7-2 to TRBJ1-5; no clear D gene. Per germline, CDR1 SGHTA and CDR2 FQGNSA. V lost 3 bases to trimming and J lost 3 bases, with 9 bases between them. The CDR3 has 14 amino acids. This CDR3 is CASSLQANNQPQHF. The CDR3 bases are TGTGCCAGCAGCTTGCAGGCGAACAATCAGCCCCAGCATTTT.

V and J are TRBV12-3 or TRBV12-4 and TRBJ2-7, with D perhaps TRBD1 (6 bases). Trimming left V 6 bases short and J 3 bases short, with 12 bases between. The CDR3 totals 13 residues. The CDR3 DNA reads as TGTGCCAGCAGCAAGGGGGTGAACTACGAGCAGTACTTC. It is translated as CASSKGVNYEQYF.

CDR3 amino acids: CASSLLAGEAFF. The CDR3 region has the DNA TGTGCCAGCAGTTTATTGGCGGGAGAAGCTTTCTTT. This chain links TRBV27 with TRBJ1-1; D gene uncertain. The CDR3 spans 12 residues. The germline CDR1 and CDR2 sequences are MNHEY and SMNVEV (reference sequence). Between the trimmed V and J ends, which lost 1 base and 8 bases, there was a span of 8 bases.

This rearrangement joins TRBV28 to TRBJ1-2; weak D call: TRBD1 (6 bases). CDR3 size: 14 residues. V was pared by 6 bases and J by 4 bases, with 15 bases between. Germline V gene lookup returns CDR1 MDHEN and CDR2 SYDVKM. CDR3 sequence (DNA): TGTGCCAGCAGGACAGTGAGGGGGGGCTATGGCTACACCTTC. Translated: CASRTVRGGYGYTF.

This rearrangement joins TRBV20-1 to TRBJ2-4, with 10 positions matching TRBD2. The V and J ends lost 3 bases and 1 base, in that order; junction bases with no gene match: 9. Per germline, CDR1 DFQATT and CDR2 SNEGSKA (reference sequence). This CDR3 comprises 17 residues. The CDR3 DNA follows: TGCAGTGCTAGTCTCACTAGCGGGGCCCCCGCCAAAAACATTCAGTACTTC. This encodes CSASLTSGAPAKNIQYF.

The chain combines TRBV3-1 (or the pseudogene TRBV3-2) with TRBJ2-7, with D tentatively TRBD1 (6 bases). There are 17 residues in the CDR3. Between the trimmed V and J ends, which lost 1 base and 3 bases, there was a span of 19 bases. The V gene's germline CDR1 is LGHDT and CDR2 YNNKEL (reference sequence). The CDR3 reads CASSQARGTLSFYEQYF. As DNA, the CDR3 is TGTGCCAGCAGCCAAGCCAGGGGCACTCTCTCTTTCTACGAGCAGTACTTC.

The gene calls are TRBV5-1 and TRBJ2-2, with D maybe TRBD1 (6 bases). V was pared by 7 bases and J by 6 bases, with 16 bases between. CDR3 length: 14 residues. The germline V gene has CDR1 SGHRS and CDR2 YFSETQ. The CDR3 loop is CASLEGDPAGELFF. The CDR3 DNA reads TGCGCCAGCCTCGAGGGGGACCCCGCCGGGGAGCTGTTTTTT.